This T cell receptor (beta chain) was sequenced in a study of blood T cell repertoires in COVID-19. Across the study: Material from acute and convalescent COVID-19 was sourced from the United States, Italy and Spain.

In the authors' workflow: For nucleated cells, counts were estimated from reference gene primer amplification. Measured with immunoSEQ multiplex PCR; TCRdb has only the in-frame clones, and not every one. The D gene and trimming were derived from the DNA, and the V and J assignments and clone size from that table. This sample has approximately 84,000 clones, with roughly nine tenths found just once. The material sequenced was peripheral blood. This receptor was taken from a human donor with active COVID-19. The donor label of this sample is uncertain.

CDR3 region: CATSEGPGQASTGVTDTQYF. CDR3 nucleotides: TGTGCCACCAGTGAAGGACCGGGACAGGCCTCAACCGGGGTCACAGATACGCAGTATTTT. The chain links TRBV24-1 to TRBJ2-3; 8 bases align to TRBD1. CDR3 length: 20 amino acids. The germline CDR1 and CDR2 sequences are KGHDR and SFDVKD. The J segment lost 2 bases and the V segment lost 4 bases, leaving 19 bases of the junction unmatched.